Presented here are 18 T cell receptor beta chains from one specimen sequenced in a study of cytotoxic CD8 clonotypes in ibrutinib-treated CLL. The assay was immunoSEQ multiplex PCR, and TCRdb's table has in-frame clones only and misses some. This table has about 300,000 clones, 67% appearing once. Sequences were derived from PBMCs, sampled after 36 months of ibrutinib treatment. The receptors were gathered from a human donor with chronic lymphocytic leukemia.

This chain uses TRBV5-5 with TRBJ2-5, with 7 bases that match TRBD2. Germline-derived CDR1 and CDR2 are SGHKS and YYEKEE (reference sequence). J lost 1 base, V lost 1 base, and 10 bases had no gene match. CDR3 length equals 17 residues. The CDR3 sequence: CASSLIGSGLIQETQYF. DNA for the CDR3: TGTGCCAGCAGCTTGATAGGTAGCGGGCTGATCCAAGAGACCCAGTACTTC.

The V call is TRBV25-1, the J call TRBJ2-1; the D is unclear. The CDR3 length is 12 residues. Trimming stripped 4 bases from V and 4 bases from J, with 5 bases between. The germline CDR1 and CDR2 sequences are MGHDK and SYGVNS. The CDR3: CASSATYNEQFF. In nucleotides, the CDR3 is TGTGCCAGCAGTGCGACATACAATGAGCAGTTCTTC.

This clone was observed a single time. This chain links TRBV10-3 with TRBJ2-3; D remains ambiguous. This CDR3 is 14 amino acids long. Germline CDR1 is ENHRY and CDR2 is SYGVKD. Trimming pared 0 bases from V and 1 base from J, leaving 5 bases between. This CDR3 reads CAISESTGTDTQYF. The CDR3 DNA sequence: TGTGCCATCAGTGAGTCGACTGGCACAGATACGCAGTATTTT.

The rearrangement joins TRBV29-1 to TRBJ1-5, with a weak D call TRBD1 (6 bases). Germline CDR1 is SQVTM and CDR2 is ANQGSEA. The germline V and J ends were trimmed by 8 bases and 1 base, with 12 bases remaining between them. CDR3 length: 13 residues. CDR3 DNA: TGCAGCCTAGGGGGGGCGAGCAATCAGCCCCAGCATTTT. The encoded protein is CSLGGASNQPQHF.

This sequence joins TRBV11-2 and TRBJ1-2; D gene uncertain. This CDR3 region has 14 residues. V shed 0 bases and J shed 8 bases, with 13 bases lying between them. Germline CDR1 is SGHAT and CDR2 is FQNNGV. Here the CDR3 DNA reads TGTGCCAGCAGCTTAGAGTTTATGGGATCGGGCTACACCTTC. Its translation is CASSLEFMGSGYTF.

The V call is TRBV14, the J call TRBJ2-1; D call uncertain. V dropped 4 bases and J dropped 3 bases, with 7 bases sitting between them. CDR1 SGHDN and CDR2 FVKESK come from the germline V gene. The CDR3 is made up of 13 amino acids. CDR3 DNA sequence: TGTGCCAGCAGCCGTACCAGCTACAATGAGCAGTTCTTC. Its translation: CASSRTSYNEQFF.

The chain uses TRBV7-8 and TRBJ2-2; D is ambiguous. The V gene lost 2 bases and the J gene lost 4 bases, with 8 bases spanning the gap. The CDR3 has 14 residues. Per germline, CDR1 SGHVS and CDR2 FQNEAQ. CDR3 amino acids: CASSLKLGTGELFF. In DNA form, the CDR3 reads TGTGCCAGCAGCTTAAAGTTGGGCACCGGGGAGCTGTTTTTT.

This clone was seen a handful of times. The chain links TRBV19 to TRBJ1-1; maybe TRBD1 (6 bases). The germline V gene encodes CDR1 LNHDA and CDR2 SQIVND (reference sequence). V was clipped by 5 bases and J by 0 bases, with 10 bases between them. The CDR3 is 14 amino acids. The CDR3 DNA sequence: TGTGCCAGTAGTCGACAGGCCTTGAACACTGAAGCTTTCTTT. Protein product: CASSRQALNTEAFF.

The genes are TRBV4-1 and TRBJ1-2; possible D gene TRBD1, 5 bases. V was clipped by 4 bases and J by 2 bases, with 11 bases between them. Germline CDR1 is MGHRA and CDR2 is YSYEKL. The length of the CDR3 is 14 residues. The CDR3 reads CASSLLGTNYGYTF. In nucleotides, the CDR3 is TGCGCCAGCAGCCTCCTGGGGACCAACTATGGCTACACCTTC.

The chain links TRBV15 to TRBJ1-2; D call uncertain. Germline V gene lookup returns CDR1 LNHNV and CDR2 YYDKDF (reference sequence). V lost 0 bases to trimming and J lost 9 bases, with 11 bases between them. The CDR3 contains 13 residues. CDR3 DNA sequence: TGTGCCACCAGCAGAGATCGTAAGGGTAGCTACACCTTC. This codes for CATSRDRKGSYTF.

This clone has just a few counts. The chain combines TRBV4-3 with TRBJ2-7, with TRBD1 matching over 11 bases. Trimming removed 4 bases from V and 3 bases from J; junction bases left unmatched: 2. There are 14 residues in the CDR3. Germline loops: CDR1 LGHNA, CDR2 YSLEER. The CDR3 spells CASSRDRGDYEQYF. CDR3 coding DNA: TGCGCCAGCAGCCGGGACAGGGGGGACTACGAGCAGTACTTC.

The CDR3, as DNA: TGTGCCAGCAGTGAATTCGGGGGGGCCACTGAAGCTTTCTTT. Encoded protein: CASSEFGGATEAFF. The gene calls are TRBV25-1 and TRBJ1-1; maybe TRBD1 (6 bases). The CDR3 spans 14 residues. Trimming shortened V by 1 base and J by 4 bases, and 10 bases separated the two germline ends. Per the germline V gene, CDR1 is MGHDK and CDR2 is SYGVNS.

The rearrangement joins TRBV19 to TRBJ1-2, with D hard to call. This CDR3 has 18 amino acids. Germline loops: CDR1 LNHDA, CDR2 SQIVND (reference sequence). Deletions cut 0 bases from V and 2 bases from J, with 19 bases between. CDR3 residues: CASSIDMASALFNYGYTF. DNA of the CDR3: TGTGCCAGTAGTATAGATATGGCCTCAGCCCTCTTCAACTATGGCTACACCTTC. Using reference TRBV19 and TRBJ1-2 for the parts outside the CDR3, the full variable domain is DGGITQSPKYLFRKEGQNVTLSCEQNLNHDAMYWYRQDPGQGLRLIYYSQIVNDFQKGDIAEGYSVSREKKESFPLTVTSAQKNPTAFYLCASSIDMASALFNYGYTFGSGTRLTVV.

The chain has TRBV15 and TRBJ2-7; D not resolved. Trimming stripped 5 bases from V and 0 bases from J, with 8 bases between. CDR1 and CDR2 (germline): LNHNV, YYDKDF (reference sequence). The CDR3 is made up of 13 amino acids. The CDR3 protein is CATSLGTSYEQYF. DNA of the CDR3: TGTGCCACCAGCCTGGGTACCTCCTACGAGCAGTACTTC.

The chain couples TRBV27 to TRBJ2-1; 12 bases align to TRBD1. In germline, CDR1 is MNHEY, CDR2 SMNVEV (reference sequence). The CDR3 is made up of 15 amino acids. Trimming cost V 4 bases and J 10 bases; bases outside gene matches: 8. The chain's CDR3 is CASSWDRGRKDEQFF. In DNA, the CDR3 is TGTGCCAGCAGTTGGGACAGGGGGCGGAAGGACGAGCAGTTCTTC.

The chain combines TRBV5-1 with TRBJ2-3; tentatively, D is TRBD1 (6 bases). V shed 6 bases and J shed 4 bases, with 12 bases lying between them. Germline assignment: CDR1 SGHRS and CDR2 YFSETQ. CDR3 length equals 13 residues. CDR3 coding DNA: TGCGCCAGCAATACCGCAGGGGCAGATACGCAGTATTTT. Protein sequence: CASNTAGADTQYF.

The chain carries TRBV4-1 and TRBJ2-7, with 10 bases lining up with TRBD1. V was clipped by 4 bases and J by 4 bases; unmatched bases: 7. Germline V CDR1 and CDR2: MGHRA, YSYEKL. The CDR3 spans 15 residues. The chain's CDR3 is CASSLRDRGAYEQYF. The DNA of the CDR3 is TGCGCCAGCAGCCTCCGGGACAGGGGAGCGTACGAGCAGTACTTC.

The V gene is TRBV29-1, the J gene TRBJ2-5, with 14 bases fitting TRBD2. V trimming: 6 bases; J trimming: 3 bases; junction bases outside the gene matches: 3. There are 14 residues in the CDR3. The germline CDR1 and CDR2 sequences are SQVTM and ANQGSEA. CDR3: CSVQGLAGEETQYF. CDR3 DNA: TGCAGCGTCCAGGGACTAGCGGGAGAAGAGACCCAGTACTTC. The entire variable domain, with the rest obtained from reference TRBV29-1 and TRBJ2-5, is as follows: SAVISQKPSRDICQRGTSLTIQCQVDSQVTMMFWYRQQPGQSLTLIATANQGSEATYESGFVIDKFPISRPNLTFSTLTVSNMSPEDSSIYLCSVQGLAGEETQYFGPGTRLLVL.